These 21 T cell receptor beta chains came from one sample sequenced in a study of Ad26.COV2.S vaccination and SARS-CoV-2 variants. The sample's treatment: roughly 19 received Ad26.COV2.S at low or high dose, single or two shots; 5 received placebo; per-sample allocation not given. Specimen acquisition occurred on day 63 following the initial vaccine or placebo injection. Profiled with immunoSEQ multiplex PCR; TCRdb holds only in-frame clones, not every one. This sample has about 680,000 clones, with roughly 90% found just once. The sequencing used peripheral blood, collected in a trial of Ad26.COV2.S vaccine versus placebo. The source is a person aged 18-65 years who received the Ad26.COV2.S COVID-19 vaccine or a placebo.

The chain links TRBV29-1 to TRBJ2-7, with D possibly matching TRBD2 (6 bases). The V gene's germline CDR1 is SQVTM and CDR2 ANQGSEA. There are 14 residues in the CDR3. Between the trimmed V and J ends, which lost 2 bases and 1 base, there was a span of 12 bases. DNA of the CDR3: TGCAGCGTTGAACAGGGCGGGGTTTCCTACGAGCAGTACTTC. Amino acid sequence: CSVEQGGVSYEQYF.

The rearrangement joins TRBV27 to TRBJ1-5; D gene ambiguous. Germline V lookup: CDR1 MNHEY, CDR2 SMNVEV (reference sequence). The CDR3 is 15 amino acids. V dropped 6 bases and J dropped 4 bases, with 16 bases sitting between them. The CDR3 coding sequence is TGTGCCAGCAGGCCAGAGGGCACCACTAATCAGCCCCAGCATTTT. It yields the protein CASRPEGTTNQPQHF.

This clone has only one observation. The rearrangement joins TRBV5-1 to TRBJ2-3; 9 bases are a match to TRBD2. Looked up from germline, CDR1 is SGHRS and CDR2 is YFSETQ. This CDR3 has 16 amino acids. The J segment lost 2 bases and the V segment lost 4 bases, leaving 8 bases of the junction unmatched. In DNA, the CDR3 is TGCGCCAGCAGCCCCACCGGGACTAGCAACACAGATACGCAGTATTTT. Translating gives CASSPTGTSNTDTQYF.

The chain employs TRBV6-1 and TRBJ1-5; perhaps TRBD1 as D (5 bases). The CDR3 runs to 15 residues. CDR1 is MNHNS, CDR2 SASEGT, per germline. Deletions cut 2 bases from V and 3 bases from J, with 11 bases between. DNA of the CDR3: TGTGCCAGCAGTGAATGGGGGACTTCCAATCAGCCCCAGCATTTT. It yields the protein CASSEWGTSNQPQHF.

The table lists this clone with a count of one. The genes are TRBV19 and TRBJ2-3; D may be TRBD1 or TRBD2 (5 bases each). This CDR3 is 15 amino acids long. The germline V gene encodes CDR1 LNHDA and CDR2 SQIVND (reference sequence). V dropped 4 bases and J dropped 2 bases, with 13 bases sitting between them. CDR3 sequence (DNA): TGTGCCAGTAGTAGGGGACCGCCTGACACAGATACGCAGTATTTT. It yields the protein CASSRGPPDTDTQYF.

The chain carries TRBV5-4 and TRBJ2-2, with D maybe TRBD2 (5 bases). The germline CDR1 and CDR2 sequences are SGHNT and YYREEE (reference sequence). This CDR3 is 15 amino acids long. Trimming took 4 bases from V and 1 from J, leaving 11 bases between them. The CDR3 region has the DNA TGTGCCAGCAGCCCTTGGACTGGGAACACCGGGGAGCTGTTTTTT. Protein sequence: CASSPWTGNTGELFF.

The CDR3 DNA reads TGTGCCAGTAGTACGGGACCGAGGTATGGCTACACCTTC. It codes for CASSTGPRYGYTF. The rearrangement uses TRBV19 and TRBJ1-2, with a tentative D call TRBD1 (5 bases). V lost 4 bases to trimming and J lost 5 bases, with 11 bases between them. The germline gives CDR1 LNHDA, CDR2 SQIVND (reference sequence). The CDR3 length is 13 residues. The whole variable domain, filled in from reference TRBV19 and TRBJ1-2, reads DGGITQSPKYLFRKEGQNVTLSCEQNLNHDAMYWYRQDPGQGLRLIYYSQIVNDFQKGDIAEGYSVSREKKESFPLTVTSAQKNPTAFYLCASSTGPRYGYTFGSGTRLTVV.

The chain employs TRBV15 and TRBJ2-7; the match to TRBD1 covers 8 bases. Looked up from germline, CDR1 is LNHNV and CDR2 is YYDKDF (reference sequence). The CDR3 runs to 13 residues. Trimming at V came to 6 bases and at J to 2 bases, leaving 3 bases not matched to a gene. CDR3 loop: CATRDRDAYEQYF. CDR3 bases: TGTGCCACCAGGGACAGGGATGCCTACGAGCAGTACTTC.

This clone was seen only once. The V gene is TRBV5-1, the J gene TRBJ2-7; TRBD2 matches at 11 bases. Germline loops: CDR1 SGHRS, CDR2 YFSETQ. There are 17 residues in the CDR3. Trimming at V came to 0 bases and at J to 2 bases, leaving 7 bases not matched to a gene. In nucleotides, the CDR3 is TGCGCCAGCAGCTTGGCCCCGACTAGCGGGATCCCCTACGAGCAGTACTTC. Protein sequence: CASSLAPTSGIPYEQYF.

This chain joins TRBV5-6 and TRBJ1-2, with D unclear. Germline V gene data show CDR1 as SGHDT and CDR2 as YYEEEE. The CDR3 is 14 amino acids. Trimming removed 0 bases from V and 5 bases from J, with 11 bases in between. The CDR3 bases are TGTGCCAGCAGCTTGGGGCAGGCGCAATATGGCTACACCTTC. It yields the protein CASSLGQAQYGYTF.

This sequence joins TRBV4-1 and TRBJ1-1; 7 bases line up with TRBD1. The CDR3 is made up of 14 amino acids. In germline, CDR1 is MGHRA, CDR2 YSYEKL. V dropped 3 bases and J dropped 5; count of bases not matched to a gene: 6. CDR3 sequence: CASSHYRGGTEAFF. The CDR3 coding sequence is TGCGCCAGCAGCCATTACAGGGGTGGGACTGAAGCTTTCTTT.

The chain links TRBV27 to TRBJ1-1, with D maybe TRBD1 (5 bases). The CDR3 covers 16 residues. The germline V gene encodes CDR1 MNHEY and CDR2 SMNVEV (reference sequence). V lost 5 bases to trimming and J lost 4 bases, with 20 bases between them. CDR3 DNA: TGTGCCAGCAGTCTTCGGGAGGCCGCGAGGGGCACTGAAGCTTTCTTT. This sequence encodes CASSLREAARGTEAFF.

The J gene is TRBJ2-3, the V gene TRBV5-6, with 10 bases lining up with TRBD2. J was trimmed by 3 bases and V by 5 bases; bases with no gene match: 3. This CDR3 spans 14 amino acids. CDR1 is SGHDT and CDR2 is YYEEEE in the germline V gene. CDR3 amino acids: CASRELAGTDTQYF. CDR3 nucleotide sequence: TGTGCCAGCAGGGAACTAGCGGGGACAGATACGCAGTATTTT.

This sequence joins TRBV27 and TRBJ2-7, with 7 bases matching TRBD2. The V and J ends lost 3 bases and 4 bases, in that order; junction bases with no gene match: 3. CDR1 and CDR2 from the germline V gene are MNHEY and SMNVEV (reference sequence). The CDR3 length is 13 residues. DNA of the CDR3: TGTGCCAGCAGTTTGCGTAGCGGGTACGAGCAGTACTTC. Translated, it gives CASSLRSGYEQYF.

V and J are TRBV18 and TRBJ2-7; D is tentatively TRBD1 or TRBD2 (6 bases each). The germline V and J ends were trimmed by 2 bases and 6 bases, with 14 bases remaining between them. The CDR3 consists of 14 residues. Germline loops: CDR1 KGHSH, CDR2 LQKENI. DNA for the CDR3: TGTGCCAGCTCACCAGGGGGGCTTAAAACCGAGCAGTACTTC. It specifies CASSPGGLKTEQYF.

V usage is TRBV30 and J usage is TRBJ1-2, with D possibly matching TRBD1 (5 bases). CDR1 is GTSNPN and CDR2 is SVGIG in the germline V gene (reference sequence). V was cut by 0 bases and J by 6 bases, with 11 bases left in between. This CDR3 is built from 13 residues. The DNA of the CDR3 is TGTGCCTGGAGTGTCGGGGGTCGGAATGGCTACACCTTC. Its protein product is CAWSVGGRNGYTF.

The chain couples TRBV6-6 to TRBJ2-5; D unresolved. With 2 bases removed from V and 4 bases from J, the gap between germline ends came to 8 bases. CDR3 length equals 13 residues. The germline V gene has CDR1 MNHNY and CDR2 SVGAGI (reference sequence). CDR3 sequence (DNA): TGTGCCAGCAGTTACGGGGTTAGAGAGACCCAGTACTTC. Protein sequence: CASSYGVRETQYF.

V gene TRBV5-1 combines with J gene TRBJ2-5, with TRBD2 identical over 8 bases. Germline CDR1 SGHRS, CDR2 YFSETQ. The CDR3 has 17 residues. V lost 2 bases to trimming and J lost 1 base; unmatched junction nucleotides: 10. The CDR3 is CASSFGSGRGFQETQYF. CDR3 coding DNA: TGCGCCAGCAGCTTCGGCAGCGGGAGAGGGTTCCAAGAGACCCAGTACTTC.

The chain employs TRBV4-2 and TRBJ2-4, with D tentatively TRBD1 or TRBD2 (5 bases each). V was trimmed by 0 bases and J by 0 bases, leaving 9 bases between them. The germline gives CDR1 LGHNA, CDR2 YNFKEQ. This CDR3 has 16 amino acids. CDR3 protein: CASSQEGTLAKNIQYF. CDR3 in DNA: TGTGCCAGCAGCCAAGAGGGGACCCTAGCCAAAAACATTCAGTACTTC.

This chain links TRBV11-2 with TRBJ1-5; unclear D gene. The V gene lost 1 base and the J gene lost 7 bases, with 8 bases spanning the gap. The CDR3 runs 13 residues. Germline CDR1 reads SGHAT; CDR2 reads FQNNGV. The CDR3 reads CASSLGAGQPQHF. The CDR3 region has the DNA TGTGCCAGCAGCTTAGGGGCAGGACAGCCCCAGCATTTT.

The V and J genes are TRBV5-5 and TRBJ2-1; a weak D match, TRBD1 (7 bases). From germline, CDR1 is SGHKS and CDR2 YYEKEE (reference sequence). This CDR3 spans 13 amino acids. The germline V and J ends were trimmed by 6 bases and 7 bases, with 14 bases remaining between them. The CDR3 DNA sequence: TGTGCCAGCACCCGGGCAGGGGGGAATGAGCAGTTCTTC. Translated, it gives CASTRAGGNEQFF.